This is a list of T cell receptor beta chains from one sample in a study of identical twins. TCRdb reanalysed the 5' RACE reads using MiXCR and keeps one entry per CDR3 protein. The table has hundreds of thousands of distinct CDR3 sequences, roughly 20% seen once. The same sample was also studied in work on T cells expressing NK-cell markers.

The source material was PBMCs. The source of these receptors is a young woman in good health. CDR3s include the opening cysteine and the closing phenylalanine or tryptophan. Fields, in order: V gene, D gene, J gene, CDR3 length, clone size, CDR3 DNA, CDR3 protein. The D gene is left open where the match is weak. Part of the rows lack a size; the others show once, few, many or a class for expanded clones.

v_gene: TRBV20-1; d_gene: -; j_gene: TRBJ1-1; len: 12; abundance: few; CDR3nt: TGCAGTGCTACCGGACACAACCGGCAAGCTTTCTTT; CDR3aa: CSATGHNRQAFF
v_gene: TRBV29-1; d_gene: TRBD1; j_gene: TRBJ1-2; len: 16; abundance: -; CDR3nt: TGCAGCGTTGGGCCAGGGACAGGTAGAACTAACTATGGCTACACCTTC; CDR3aa: CSVGPGTGRTNYGYTF
v_gene: TRBV7-2; d_gene: TRBD2; j_gene: TRBJ2-7; len: 15; abundance: -; CDR3nt: TGTGCCAGCAGCTTAGTAGTAGCGGGGGCCTACGAGCAGTACTTC; CDR3aa: CASSLVVAGAYEQYF
v_gene: TRBV5-1; d_gene: TRBD2; j_gene: TRBJ2-1; len: 21; abundance: few; CDR3nt: TGCGCCAGCAGCTCACACCCCAGGAGCGGGGGGCCGTGGAGCTCCTACAATGAGCAGTTCTTC; CDR3aa: CASSSHPRSGGPWSSYNEQFF
v_gene: TRBV6-5; d_gene: -; j_gene: TRBJ1-2; len: 13; abundance: few; CDR3nt: TGTGCCAGCAGTTACGGTGGAGTTGGTGGCTACACCTTC; CDR3aa: CASSYGGVGGYTF
v_gene: TRBV12-3/TRBV12-4; d_gene: -; j_gene: TRBJ1-2; len: 13; abundance: -; CDR3nt: TGTGCCAGCGGCGGGCTGGGGAACTATGGCTACACCTTC; CDR3aa: CASGGLGNYGYTF
v_gene: TRBV29-1; d_gene: -; j_gene: TRBJ1-2; len: 15; abundance: -; CDR3nt: TGCAGCGTTGTAGGCGGAATGGGAGCTAACTATGGCTACACCTTC; CDR3aa: CSVVGGMGANYGYTF
v_gene: TRBV18; d_gene: -; j_gene: TRBJ2-5; len: 12; abundance: few; CDR3nt: TGTGCCAGCTCAGTCCTCCAAGAGACCCAGTACTTC; CDR3aa: CASSVLQETQYF
v_gene: TRBV6-1; d_gene: -; j_gene: TRBJ1-5; len: 13; abundance: few; CDR3nt: TGTGCCAGCAGTGAACAGGGTGCTCAGCCCCAGCATTTT; CDR3aa: CASSEQGAQPQHF
v_gene: TRBV10-3; d_gene: -; j_gene: TRBJ2-7; len: 15; abundance: -; CDR3nt: TGTGCCATCAAAGACGTACGGGCAAATTCGTACGAGCAGTACTTC; CDR3aa: CAIKDVRANSYEQYF
v_gene: TRBV20-1; d_gene: -; j_gene: TRBJ2-7; len: 14; abundance: -; CDR3nt: TGCAGTGCTAGAGGTGTCAGGGGCTCCTACGAGCAGTACTTC; CDR3aa: CSARGVRGSYEQYF
v_gene: TRBV29-1; d_gene: -; j_gene: TRBJ2-1; len: 13; abundance: few; CDR3nt: TGCAGCGTTGATGGGTTAGCATACAATGAGCAGTTCTTC; CDR3aa: CSVDGLAYNEQFF
v_gene: TRBV7-2; d_gene: -; j_gene: TRBJ2-1; len: 15; abundance: few; CDR3nt: TGTGCCAGCAGCTTAGTTCACAGGGCTTCCAATGAGCAGTTCTTC; CDR3aa: CASSLVHRASNEQFF
v_gene: TRBV20-1; d_gene: -; j_gene: TRBJ2-5; len: 14; abundance: few; CDR3nt: TGCAGTGCTAGCCTACGGGACTTTAAAGAGACCCAGTACTTC; CDR3aa: CSASLRDFKETQYF
v_gene: TRBV4-2; d_gene: TRBD2; j_gene: TRBJ2-5; len: 16; abundance: -; CDR3nt: TGTGCCAGCAGCCAATTATCGGGACTAGCCATGGAGACCCAGTACTTC; CDR3aa: CASSQLSGLAMETQYF
v_gene: TRBV15; d_gene: TRBD1; j_gene: TRBJ1-2; len: 15; abundance: -; CDR3nt: TGTGCCACCAGCAGAGGTGTACAGGGGGCTGGAGGCTACACCTTC; CDR3aa: CATSRGVQGAGGYTF
v_gene: TRBV12-3/TRBV12-4; d_gene: -; j_gene: TRBJ2-3; len: 15; abundance: -; CDR3nt: TGTGCCAGCAGTGGGCCCCGGCGCGCTGCCAATACGCTGTATTTT; CDR3aa: CASSGPRRAANTLYF
v_gene: TRBV20-1; d_gene: -; j_gene: TRBJ2-7; len: 12; abundance: many; CDR3nt: TGCAGTGCTGGGGACGTCGCCTACGAGCAGTACTTC; CDR3aa: CSAGDVAYEQYF
v_gene: TRBV2; d_gene: -; j_gene: TRBJ2-5; len: 16; abundance: once; CDR3nt: TGTGCCAGCAGGACATGGGAGGAAACCCTCAAAGAGACCCAGTACTTC; CDR3aa: CASRTWEETLKETQYF
v_gene: TRBV6-1; d_gene: -; j_gene: TRBJ2-1; len: 13; abundance: few; CDR3nt: TGTACCAGCAGGGATAAAGAAAAGAATGAGCAGTTCTTC; CDR3aa: CTSRDKEKNEQFF
v_gene: TRBV11-1; d_gene: -; j_gene: TRBJ2-1; len: 18; abundance: few; CDR3nt: TGTGCCAGCAGCTTAGCTCCTAGTGGGGGAGGTGGTGGCAATGAGCAGTTCTTC; CDR3aa: CASSLAPSGGGGGNEQFF
v_gene: TRBV29-1; d_gene: -; j_gene: TRBJ2-1; len: 10; abundance: -; CDR3nt: TGCAGCGTTAAGTGGGGTGAGCAGTTCTTC; CDR3aa: CSVKWGEQFF
v_gene: TRBV24-1; d_gene: -; j_gene: TRBJ2-4; len: 16; abundance: -; CDR3nt: TGTGCCACCAGTGATCTACTCCGGGACGGATCAAACATTCAGTACTTC; CDR3aa: CATSDLLRDGSNIQYF
v_gene: TRBV6-1; d_gene: -; j_gene: TRBJ1-2; len: 12; abundance: few; CDR3nt: TGTGCCAGCAGTAAAGGCCAGGGCTTCAACACCTTC; CDR3aa: CASSKGQGFNTF
v_gene: TRBV7-2; d_gene: -; j_gene: TRBJ1-1; len: 12; abundance: many; CDR3nt: TGTGCCGGGGTATTCATGAACACTGAAGCTTTCTTT; CDR3aa: CAGVFMNTEAFF
v_gene: TRBV12-3/TRBV12-4; d_gene: TRBD2; j_gene: TRBJ2-3; len: 14; abundance: few; CDR3nt: TGTGCCAGCAGCCCGGGGGGGCAGAACACAGCGCAGTATTTT; CDR3aa: CASSPGGQNTAQYF
v_gene: TRBV6-1; d_gene: -; j_gene: TRBJ2-7; len: 14; abundance: few; CDR3nt: TGTGCCAGCAGCCAACGGGACCCCTCCCTCGAGCAGTACTTC; CDR3aa: CASSQRDPSLEQYF
v_gene: TRBV6-1; d_gene: TRBD1; j_gene: TRBJ2-5; len: 15; abundance: many; CDR3nt: TGTGCCAGCAGTGAAATGACAGGGAGAGGAGAGACCCAGTACTTC; CDR3aa: CASSEMTGRGETQYF
v_gene: TRBV20-1; d_gene: -; j_gene: TRBJ2-6; len: 15; abundance: -; CDR3nt: TGCAGTGCTGGGCAGCTGAGCTCTGGGGCCAACGTCCTGACTTTC; CDR3aa: CSAGQLSSGANVLTF
v_gene: TRBV20-1; d_gene: -; j_gene: TRBJ2-1; len: 11; abundance: few; CDR3nt: TGCAGTGCAGGGGTTGGGAATGAGCAGTTCTTC; CDR3aa: CSAGVGNEQFF
v_gene: TRBV20-1; d_gene: TRBD1; j_gene: TRBJ1-6; len: 13; abundance: many; CDR3nt: TGCAGCGGACAGGGACAGGGGGATTCACCCCTCCACTTT; CDR3aa: CSGQGQGDSPLHF
v_gene: TRBV6-5; d_gene: -; j_gene: TRBJ2-5; len: 16; abundance: once; CDR3nt: TGTGCCAGCAGTTACGGGGCCCTGGGCACCCAAGAGACCCAGTACTTC; CDR3aa: CASSYGALGTQETQYF
v_gene: TRBV11-1; d_gene: TRBD1; j_gene: TRBJ2-5; len: 12; abundance: few; CDR3nt: TGTGCCAGCAGCGGACAGGAAGAGACCCAGTACTTC; CDR3aa: CASSGQEETQYF
v_gene: TRBV5-1; d_gene: -; j_gene: TRBJ2-6; len: 13; abundance: -; CDR3nt: TGCGCCAGCAGCGCTGGGACGTGGGGCGTCCTGACTTTC; CDR3aa: CASSAGTWGVLTF
v_gene: TRBV5-8; d_gene: -; j_gene: TRBJ2-3; len: 16; abundance: few; CDR3nt: TGTGCCAGCAGCCCTTTTGGGATAACAAGCACAGATACGCAGTATTTT; CDR3aa: CASSPFGITSTDTQYF
v_gene: TRBV7-9; d_gene: -; j_gene: TRBJ2-7; len: 13; abundance: few; CDR3nt: TGTGCCAGCAGCCTGGGACTTTATGCCGAGCAGTACTTC; CDR3aa: CASSLGLYAEQYF
v_gene: TRBV7-2; d_gene: -; j_gene: TRBJ2-7; len: 15; abundance: -; CDR3nt: TGTGCCAGCAGCTTAGAGCACGGATACTCCTACGAGCAGTACTTC; CDR3aa: CASSLEHGYSYEQYF
v_gene: TRBV20-1; d_gene: TRBD1; j_gene: TRBJ2-5; len: 12; abundance: -; CDR3nt: TGCAGTGCATACAGGGGCCGTGAGACCCAGTACTTC; CDR3aa: CSAYRGRETQYF
v_gene: TRBV7-2; d_gene: TRBD2; j_gene: TRBJ2-1; len: 16; abundance: -; CDR3nt: TGTGCCAGCAGCCTCTCCGGGACTAGCGGGAGTTTTGAGCAGTTCTTC; CDR3aa: CASSLSGTSGSFEQFF
v_gene: TRBV19; d_gene: TRBD2; j_gene: TRBJ2-1; len: 16; abundance: -; CDR3nt: TGTGCCAGTAATTCCGGCCTAGCGGGAGTATACAATGAGCAGTTCTTC; CDR3aa: CASNSGLAGVYNEQFF
v_gene: TRBV7-2; d_gene: -; j_gene: TRBJ2-7; len: 13; abundance: many; CDR3nt: TGTGCCAGCAGCCCCCTTTCGTCCTACGAGCAGTACTTC; CDR3aa: CASSPLSSYEQYF
v_gene: TRBV11-2; d_gene: -; j_gene: TRBJ2-1; len: 13; abundance: -; CDR3nt: TGTGCCAGCAGCACCCGCCCGGACGGGGAGCAGTTCTTC; CDR3aa: CASSTRPDGEQFF
v_gene: TRBV5-1; d_gene: -; j_gene: TRBJ2-5; len: 14; abundance: -; CDR3nt: TGCGCCAGCAGCTTGGATGGTAGCTCGGAGACCCAGTACTTC; CDR3aa: CASSLDGSSETQYF
v_gene: TRBV29-1; d_gene: TRBD1; j_gene: TRBJ2-1; len: 13; abundance: few; CDR3nt: TGCAGCGTTGTTAGGGGGCTGGGGAATGAGCAGTTCTTC; CDR3aa: CSVVRGLGNEQFF
v_gene: TRBV7-3; d_gene: -; j_gene: TRBJ1-1; len: 14; abundance: -; CDR3nt: TGTGCCAGCAGCCCACTCGTAGGCAACACTGAAGCTTTCTTT; CDR3aa: CASSPLVGNTEAFF
v_gene: TRBV20-1; d_gene: -; j_gene: TRBJ2-5; len: 12; abundance: -; CDR3nt: TGCAGTGGAGGGGGTATCGGAGAGACCCAGTACTTC; CDR3aa: CSGGGIGETQYF
v_gene: TRBV20-1; d_gene: TRBD1; j_gene: TRBJ1-1; len: 13; abundance: few; CDR3nt: TGCAGTGGTCGACAGGGTGGTCACACTGAAGCTTTCTTT; CDR3aa: CSGRQGGHTEAFF